The rows below give T cell receptor beta chains drawn from one sample of a study of identical twins. TCRdb re-called the 5' RACE reads with MiXCR, one entry per CDR3 protein. The table lists approximately 500,000 distinct CDR3 sequences, approximately 16% of them singletons, with 0.44% in the top ten. This sample was shared with a second study, whose subject was yellow fever vaccine responses in identical twins.

The source material was CD4+ T cells sorted from blood. The receptors were sampled from a woman between 18 and 29 years old in good health. CDR3s include the opening cysteine and the closing phenylalanine or tryptophan. Each record gives: D gene, J gene, CDR3 length, clone size, V gene, CDR3 protein, CDR3 DNA. A D gene is named only where the DNA matches it firmly. Not all rows give a size; the values are once, few, many and, for expanded clones, a class.

- TRBJ2-1 15 few TRBV29-1 CSVEATGTRSVEQFF TGCAGCGTTGAAGCCACCGGGACTCGCTCTGTTGAGCAGTTCTTC
TRBD1 TRBJ2-1 15 many TRBV7-2 CASSRRTGGNNEQFF TGTGCCAGCAGCAGAAGGACAGGGGGGAACAATGAGCAGTTCTTC
- TRBJ1-2 13 many TRBV12-3/TRBV12-4 CASSLALVWGYTF TGTGCCAGCAGTTTAGCGCTGGTTTGGGGCTACACCTTC
TRBD2 TRBJ2-5 14 - TRBV29-1 CSAPLAGGWETQYF TGCAGCGCTCCTCTAGCGGGGGGGTGGGAGACCCAGTACTTC
- TRBJ2-3 16 - TRBV18 CASSPRVAGTADTQYF TGTGCCAGCTCACCACGGGTCGCGGGGACGGCAGATACGCAGTATTTT
- TRBJ2-1 16 - TRBV12-3/TRBV12-4 CASRRLLGQGLYEQFF TGTGCCAGCAGACGCCTGTTGGGGCAGGGTCTCTATGAGCAGTTCTTC
- TRBJ2-3 13 many TRBV10-3 CAISAGGQDTQYF TGTGCCATCAGTGCGGGGGGACAAGATACGCAGTATTTT
TRBD2 TRBJ2-1 11 - TRBV20-1 CRAVGVGGEFF TGCAGAGCCGTAGGAGTGGGGGGGGAGTTCTTC
TRBD1 TRBJ2-1 15 few TRBV18 CASSPPGQGNIEQFF TGTGCCAGCTCACCGCCGGGACAGGGTAACATTGAGCAGTTCTTC
- TRBJ1-1 14 - TRBV12-3/TRBV12-4 CASSLSWPNTEAFF TGTGCCAGCAGTTTAAGTTGGCCGAACACTGAAGCTTTCTTT
- TRBJ2-7 15 - TRBV10-3 CAITDGPGHTYEQYF TGTGCCATCACCGACGGCCCCGGGCACACCTACGAGCAGTACTTC
TRBD2 TRBJ2-3 16 few TRBV14 CASSRGLAVKEDTQYF TGTGCCAGCAGCCGAGGACTAGCGGTTAAGGAGGATACGCAGTATTTT
TRBD1 TRBJ1-1 14 few TRBV10-3 CAIPDRGWDTEAFF TGTGCCATACCGGACAGGGGTTGGGACACTGAAGCTTTCTTT
- TRBJ1-1 16 - TRBV27 CASSRSLPPGGTEAFF TGTGCCAGCAGTCGAAGCCTCCCTCCGGGGGGGACTGAAGCTTTCTTT
TRBD2 TRBJ2-3 18 few TRBV5-1 CASSALVLASGGTDTQYF TGCGCCAGCAGCGCCCTGGTCTTGGCTAGCGGAGGCACAGATACGCAGTATTTT
- TRBJ2-1 17 - TRBV9 CASSVGGTGSSYNEQFF TGTGCCAGCAGCGTAGGAGGGACTGGGAGCTCCTACAATGAGCAGTTCTTC
TRBD2 TRBJ2-1 15 - TRBV6-1 CASRTLAGAYNEQFF TGTGCCAGCAGGACACTAGCGGGAGCTTATAATGAGCAGTTCTTC
- TRBJ2-7 10 - TRBV5-8 CASFRTDQYF TGTGCCAGCTTTAGGACTGATCAGTACTTC
TRBD2 TRBJ2-1 16 - TRBV12-3/TRBV12-4 CASRKNSGGTYNEQFF TGTGCCAGCAGGAAAAATAGCGGGGGAACCTACAATGAGCAGTTCTTC
- TRBJ2-6 18 - TRBV5-1 CASSLVSGTPSGANVLTF TGCGCCAGCAGCTTGGTATCTGGGACACCTTCTGGGGCCAACGTCCTGACTTTC
- TRBJ2-5 14 - TRBV5-1 CASTWGQTRETQYF TGCGCCAGCACCTGGGGGCAAACGAGAGAGACCCAGTACTTC
TRBD1 TRBJ1-2 16 few TRBV15 CATSSTPGQGEGGYTF TGTGCCACCAGCAGCACACCCGGACAGGGGGAGGGTGGCTACACCTTC
TRBD1 TRBJ2-2 19 few TRBV11-2 CASSLEGGQGFISAGELFF TGTGCCAGCAGCTTAGAGGGGGGACAGGGGTTCATTTCTGCCGGGGAGCTGTTTTTT
TRBD1 TRBJ1-1 13 - TRBV6-1 CASRRTGVTEAFF TGTGCCAGCAGAAGGACAGGGGTGACTGAAGCTTTCTTT
- TRBJ2-6 18 few TRBV5-1 CASSSGQTSVAGANVLTF TGCGCCAGCAGCTCTGGACAGACCTCCGTTGCTGGGGCCAACGTCCTGACTTTC
TRBD1 TRBJ1-1 14 - TRBV12-3/TRBV12-4 CASIPGQRNTEAFF TGTGCCAGCATCCCGGGACAGAGGAACACTGAAGCTTTCTTT
TRBD2 TRBJ2-7 14 - TRBV15 CATSGSGSTYEQYF TGTGCCACCAGCGGTAGCGGGAGTACGTACGAGCAGTACTTC
- TRBJ2-4 14 - TRBV19 CASSIAGPRDIQYF TGTGCCAGTAGTATAGCCGGGCCCCGGGACATTCAGTACTTC
- TRBJ1-1 13 - TRBV29-1 CSVAGFTNTEAFF TGCAGCGTTGCAGGGTTCACGAACACTGAAGCTTTCTTT
TRBD1 TRBJ1-1 16 - TRBV20-1 CSAGRDRSLSNTEAFF TGCAGTGCTGGGCGGGACAGGTCGCTGTCGAACACTGAAGCTTTCTTT
TRBD2 TRBJ2-1 17 - TRBV9 CASSAEGLAEFYNEQFF TGTGCCAGCAGCGCTGAGGGACTAGCAGAATTCTACAATGAGCAGTTCTTC
- TRBJ1-1 14 many TRBV5-1 CASSFYGAGTEAFF TGCGCCAGCAGCTTTTACGGGGCGGGAACTGAAGCTTTCTTT
TRBD1 TRBJ2-5 15 once TRBV6-5 CAGNYGTGGGETQYF TGTGCCGGCAATTACGGGACAGGGGGTGGTGAGACCCAGTACTTC
- TRBJ1-1 15 few TRBV6-5 CASSYRLGSNTEAFF TGTGCCAGCAGTTACCGGTTGGGCTCGAACACTGAAGCTTTCTTT
- TRBJ2-2 14 - TRBV7-2 CASSHGLNTGELFF TGTGCCAGCAGCCACGGACTGAACACCGGGGAGCTGTTTTTT
TRBD2 TRBJ2-5 15 - TRBV18 CASSPRTSGKETQYF TGTGCCAGCTCACCACGGACTAGCGGGAAAGAGACCCAGTACTTC
TRBD2 TRBJ2-7 15 - TRBV20-1 CSARERTSGRNEQYF TGCAGTGCTAGAGAGAGGACTAGCGGGAGGAACGAGCAGTACTTC
TRBD1 TRBJ2-3 15 many TRBV5-1 CASTPGQGSTDTQYF TGCGCCAGCACCCCGGGACAGGGATCAACAGATACGCAGTATTTT
- TRBJ1-1 11 many TRBV6-6 CASSYADEAFF TGTGCCAGCAGTTACGCAGATGAAGCTTTCTTT
- TRBJ1-2 16 many TRBV12-3/TRBV12-4 CASSPRTTDRAAGYTF TGTGCCAGCAGTCCCCGGACGACGGACCGGGCGGCCGGCTACACCTTC
- TRBJ2-5 16 - TRBV11-1 CASSSRKFGLEETQYF TGTGCCAGCAGCTCCAGGAAGTTTGGCTTGGAAGAGACCCAGTACTTC
- TRBJ1-5 18 - TRBV20-1 CSAGKTDGLLYSNQPQHF TGCAGTGCTGGTAAAACGGACGGCCTTCTTTATAGCAATCAGCCCCAGCATTTT
- TRBJ2-1 15 many TRBV20-1 CSASRPAWQNNEQFF TGCAGTGCTAGCCGTCCCGCGTGGCAGAACAATGAGCAGTTCTTC
TRBD2 TRBJ2-7 15 few TRBV3-1 CASSQITSGAYEQYF TGTGCCAGCAGCCAAATCACTAGCGGAGCCTACGAGCAGTACTTC
- TRBJ2-5 13 - TRBV5-1 CASSTDQGETQYF TGCGCCAGCAGCACCGACCAGGGGGAGACCCAGTACTTC
- TRBJ2-2 16 - TRBV4-2 CASRPRELANTGELFF TGTGCCAGCAGGCCCCGGGAGTTAGCGAACACCGGGGAGCTGTTTTTT
TRBD1 TRBJ2-1 14 many TRBV12-3/TRBV12-4 CASSSGQAYNEQFF TGTGCCAGCAGTTCGGGACAGGCCTACAATGAGCAGTTCTTC
TRBD2 TRBJ2-1 15 few TRBV20-1 CSARWPGTTLGEQFF TGCAGTGCTAGGTGGCCGGGGACTACATTAGGTGAGCAGTTCTTC
- TRBJ2-2 14 few TRBV6-1 CASTQPGNAGELFF TGTGCCAGCACCCAGCCGGGGAATGCCGGGGAGCTGTTTTTT
- TRBJ2-7 16 - TRBV12-3/TRBV12-4 CASSRGGRVSSYEQYF TGTGCCAGCAGTCGGGGAGGCAGGGTGAGCTCCTACGAGCAGTACTTC
TRBD1 TRBJ2-7 13 - TRBV12-5 CASGWDRVHEQYF TGTGCTAGTGGTTGGGACAGGGTGCACGAGCAGTACTTC
- TRBJ1-1 11 few TRBV6-5 CASNHGGEAFF TGTGCCAGCAACCACGGGGGGGAAGCTTTCTTT
- TRBJ1-1 13 few TRBV12-3/TRBV12-4 CATGGSTNTEAFF TGTGCCACCGGCGGGTCCACGAACACTGAAGCTTTCTTT